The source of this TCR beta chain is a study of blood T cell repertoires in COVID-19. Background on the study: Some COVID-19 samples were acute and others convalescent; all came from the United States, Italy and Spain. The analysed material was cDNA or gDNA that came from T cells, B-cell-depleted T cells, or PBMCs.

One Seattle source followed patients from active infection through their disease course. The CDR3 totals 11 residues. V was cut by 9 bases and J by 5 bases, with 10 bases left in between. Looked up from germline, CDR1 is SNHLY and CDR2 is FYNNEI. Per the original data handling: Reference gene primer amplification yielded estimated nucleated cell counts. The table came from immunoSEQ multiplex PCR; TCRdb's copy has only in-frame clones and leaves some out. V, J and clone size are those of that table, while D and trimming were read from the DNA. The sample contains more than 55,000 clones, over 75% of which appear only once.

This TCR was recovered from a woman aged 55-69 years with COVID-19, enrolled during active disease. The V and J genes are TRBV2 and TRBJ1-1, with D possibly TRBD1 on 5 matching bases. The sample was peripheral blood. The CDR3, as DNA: TGTGCCAGGACAGTTAAAACTGAAGCTTTCTTT. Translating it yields CARTVKTEAFF.